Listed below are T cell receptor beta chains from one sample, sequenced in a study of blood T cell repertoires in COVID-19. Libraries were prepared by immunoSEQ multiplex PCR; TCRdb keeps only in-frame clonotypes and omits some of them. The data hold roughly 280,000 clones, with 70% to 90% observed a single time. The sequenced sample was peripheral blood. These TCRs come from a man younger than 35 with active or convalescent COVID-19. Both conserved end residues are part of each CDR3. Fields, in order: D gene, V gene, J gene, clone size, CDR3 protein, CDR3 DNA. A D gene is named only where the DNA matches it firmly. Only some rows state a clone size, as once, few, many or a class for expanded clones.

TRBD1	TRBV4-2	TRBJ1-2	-	CASSREGQGNGYTF	TGTGCCAGCAGCCGCGAGGGACAGGGGAATGGCTACACCTTC
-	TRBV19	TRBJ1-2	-	CASSIGGGFKVGGYTF	TGTGCCAGTAGTATAGGCGGGGGATTCAAAGTCGGTGGCTACACCTTC
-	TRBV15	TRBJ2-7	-	CATRAKSSYEQYF	TGTGCCACCAGGGCAAAAAGCTCCTACGAGCAGTACTTC
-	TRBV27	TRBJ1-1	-	CASNPPGRTEAFF	TGTGCCAGCAATCCGCCAGGAAGGACTGAAGCTTTCTTT
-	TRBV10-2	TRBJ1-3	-	CASRQVNLGNTIYF	TGCGCCAGCAGACAGGTCAATTTGGGGAACACCATATATTTT
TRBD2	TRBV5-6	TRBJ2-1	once	CASSFGQGRDEQFF	TGTGCCAGCAGCTTCGGACAAGGGAGGGACGAGCAGTTCTTC
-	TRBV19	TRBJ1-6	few	CASSIKGLADSPLHF	TGTGCCAGTAGTATTAAGGGGCTGGCGGATTCACCCCTCCACTTT
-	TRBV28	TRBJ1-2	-	CASASIERLYGYTF	TGTGCCAGTGCCTCGATTGAAAGACTCTATGGCTACACCTTC
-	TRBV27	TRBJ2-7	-	CASSLAGNYEQYF	TGTGCCAGCAGTTTGGCAGGAAACTACGAGCAGTACTTC
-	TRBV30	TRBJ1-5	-	CAWSVQTGNQPQHF	TGTGCCTGGAGTGTACAGACAGGCAATCAGCCCCAGCATTTT
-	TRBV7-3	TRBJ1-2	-	CASRAPGKGGYTF	TGTGCCAGCAGGGCCCCAGGGAAGGGAGGCTACACCTTC
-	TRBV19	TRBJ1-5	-	CASSSERVWQPQHF	TGTGCCAGTAGCTCCGAGAGGGTGTGGCAGCCCCAGCATTTT
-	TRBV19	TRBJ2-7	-	CASSSTSGSEQYF	TGTGCCAGTAGTTCAACTTCGGGTTCCGAGCAGTACTTC
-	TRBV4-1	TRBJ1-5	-	CASSRGAGDDQPQHF	TGCGCCAGCAGCCGTGGGGCGGGGGATGATCAGCCCCAGCATTTT
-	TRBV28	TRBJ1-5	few	CASSLPQGELQPQHF	TGTGCCAGCAGTTTACCTCAGGGTGAGCTTCAGCCCCAGCATTTT
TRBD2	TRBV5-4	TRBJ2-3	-	CASSLRASGVSADTQYF	TGTGCCAGCAGCTTAAGAGCTAGCGGGGTCAGCGCAGATACGCAGTATTTT
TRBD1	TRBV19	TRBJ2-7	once	CASSTGTGIYEQYF	TGTGCCAGTAGTACTGGGACAGGGATTTACGAGCAGTACTTC
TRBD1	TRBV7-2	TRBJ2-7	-	CASSPGQKDREQYF	TGTGCCAGCAGCCCGGGACAGAAGGACCGCGAGCAGTACTTC
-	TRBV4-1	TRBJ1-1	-	CASSLGGAMNTEAFF	TGCGCCAGCAGCCTTGGGGGCGCGATGAACACTGAAGCTTTCTTT
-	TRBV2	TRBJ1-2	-	CASSGGKGYTF	TGTGCCAGCAGTGGAGGAAAAGGCTACACCTTC
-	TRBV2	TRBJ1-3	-	CASSGGPLSNTIYF	TGTGCCAGCAGCGGGGGACCACTCTCAAACACCATATATTTT
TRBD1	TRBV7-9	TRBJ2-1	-	CASSRNTGGSYNEQFF	TGTGCCAGCAGCCGTAACACAGGGGGCTCCTACAATGAGCAGTTCTTC
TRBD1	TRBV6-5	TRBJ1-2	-	CASRGQGLGYTF	TGTGCCAGCAGGGGACAGGGTTTGGGCTACACCTTC
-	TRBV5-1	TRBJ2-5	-	CASAQNDRRETQYF	TGCGCCAGCGCACAAAACGACAGGCGGGAGACCCAGTACTTC
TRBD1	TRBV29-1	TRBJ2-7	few	CSATTGGSYEQYF	TGCAGCGCAACGACAGGGGGGTCCTACGAGCAGTACTTC
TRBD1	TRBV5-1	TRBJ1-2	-	CASSLVGQVRGYTF	TGCGCCAGCAGCTTGGTGGGACAGGTGCGGGGCTACACCTTC
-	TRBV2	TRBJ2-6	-	CASSDSLQGTGANVLTF	TGTGCCAGCAGTGATTCTCTACAGGGAACGGGGGCCAACGTCCTGACTTTC
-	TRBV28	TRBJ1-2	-	CAVRRFSYGYTF	TGTGCCGTAAGGAGGTTTTCCTATGGCTACACCTTC
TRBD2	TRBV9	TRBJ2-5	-	CASSTAGEETQYF	TGTGCCAGCAGCACAGCGGGAGAGGAGACCCAGTACTTC
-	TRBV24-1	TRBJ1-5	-	CATSDRTDQPQHF	TGTGCCACCAGTGACCGCACGGATCAGCCCCAGCATTTT
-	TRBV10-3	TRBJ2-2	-	CAVSRDKNTGELFF	TGTGCCGTTTCCCGGGACAAGAACACCGGGGAGCTGTTTTTT
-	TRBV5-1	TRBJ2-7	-	CASSLTADYEQYF	TGCGCCAGCAGCCTAACAGCCGACTACGAGCAGTACTTC
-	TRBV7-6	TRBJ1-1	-	CASSGAGGLNTEAFF	TGTGCCAGCAGCGGAGCCGGGGGATTGAACACTGAAGCTTTCTTT
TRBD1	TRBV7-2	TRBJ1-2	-	CASSFSGQAEAYNYGYTF	TGTGCCAGCAGCTTTTCTGGACAGGCCGAGGCCTATAACTATGGCTACACCTTC
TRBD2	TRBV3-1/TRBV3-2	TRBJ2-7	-	CASSQALAVYEQYF	TGTGCCAGCAGCCAGGCACTAGCGGTGTACGAGCAGTACTTC
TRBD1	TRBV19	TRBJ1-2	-	CASSIGTGRGYTF	TGTGCCAGTAGTATCGGGACAGGACGAGGCTACACCTTC
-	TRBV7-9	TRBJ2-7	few	CASSSISGEQYF	TGTGCCAGCAGCTCCATTTCGGGAGAGCAGTACTTC